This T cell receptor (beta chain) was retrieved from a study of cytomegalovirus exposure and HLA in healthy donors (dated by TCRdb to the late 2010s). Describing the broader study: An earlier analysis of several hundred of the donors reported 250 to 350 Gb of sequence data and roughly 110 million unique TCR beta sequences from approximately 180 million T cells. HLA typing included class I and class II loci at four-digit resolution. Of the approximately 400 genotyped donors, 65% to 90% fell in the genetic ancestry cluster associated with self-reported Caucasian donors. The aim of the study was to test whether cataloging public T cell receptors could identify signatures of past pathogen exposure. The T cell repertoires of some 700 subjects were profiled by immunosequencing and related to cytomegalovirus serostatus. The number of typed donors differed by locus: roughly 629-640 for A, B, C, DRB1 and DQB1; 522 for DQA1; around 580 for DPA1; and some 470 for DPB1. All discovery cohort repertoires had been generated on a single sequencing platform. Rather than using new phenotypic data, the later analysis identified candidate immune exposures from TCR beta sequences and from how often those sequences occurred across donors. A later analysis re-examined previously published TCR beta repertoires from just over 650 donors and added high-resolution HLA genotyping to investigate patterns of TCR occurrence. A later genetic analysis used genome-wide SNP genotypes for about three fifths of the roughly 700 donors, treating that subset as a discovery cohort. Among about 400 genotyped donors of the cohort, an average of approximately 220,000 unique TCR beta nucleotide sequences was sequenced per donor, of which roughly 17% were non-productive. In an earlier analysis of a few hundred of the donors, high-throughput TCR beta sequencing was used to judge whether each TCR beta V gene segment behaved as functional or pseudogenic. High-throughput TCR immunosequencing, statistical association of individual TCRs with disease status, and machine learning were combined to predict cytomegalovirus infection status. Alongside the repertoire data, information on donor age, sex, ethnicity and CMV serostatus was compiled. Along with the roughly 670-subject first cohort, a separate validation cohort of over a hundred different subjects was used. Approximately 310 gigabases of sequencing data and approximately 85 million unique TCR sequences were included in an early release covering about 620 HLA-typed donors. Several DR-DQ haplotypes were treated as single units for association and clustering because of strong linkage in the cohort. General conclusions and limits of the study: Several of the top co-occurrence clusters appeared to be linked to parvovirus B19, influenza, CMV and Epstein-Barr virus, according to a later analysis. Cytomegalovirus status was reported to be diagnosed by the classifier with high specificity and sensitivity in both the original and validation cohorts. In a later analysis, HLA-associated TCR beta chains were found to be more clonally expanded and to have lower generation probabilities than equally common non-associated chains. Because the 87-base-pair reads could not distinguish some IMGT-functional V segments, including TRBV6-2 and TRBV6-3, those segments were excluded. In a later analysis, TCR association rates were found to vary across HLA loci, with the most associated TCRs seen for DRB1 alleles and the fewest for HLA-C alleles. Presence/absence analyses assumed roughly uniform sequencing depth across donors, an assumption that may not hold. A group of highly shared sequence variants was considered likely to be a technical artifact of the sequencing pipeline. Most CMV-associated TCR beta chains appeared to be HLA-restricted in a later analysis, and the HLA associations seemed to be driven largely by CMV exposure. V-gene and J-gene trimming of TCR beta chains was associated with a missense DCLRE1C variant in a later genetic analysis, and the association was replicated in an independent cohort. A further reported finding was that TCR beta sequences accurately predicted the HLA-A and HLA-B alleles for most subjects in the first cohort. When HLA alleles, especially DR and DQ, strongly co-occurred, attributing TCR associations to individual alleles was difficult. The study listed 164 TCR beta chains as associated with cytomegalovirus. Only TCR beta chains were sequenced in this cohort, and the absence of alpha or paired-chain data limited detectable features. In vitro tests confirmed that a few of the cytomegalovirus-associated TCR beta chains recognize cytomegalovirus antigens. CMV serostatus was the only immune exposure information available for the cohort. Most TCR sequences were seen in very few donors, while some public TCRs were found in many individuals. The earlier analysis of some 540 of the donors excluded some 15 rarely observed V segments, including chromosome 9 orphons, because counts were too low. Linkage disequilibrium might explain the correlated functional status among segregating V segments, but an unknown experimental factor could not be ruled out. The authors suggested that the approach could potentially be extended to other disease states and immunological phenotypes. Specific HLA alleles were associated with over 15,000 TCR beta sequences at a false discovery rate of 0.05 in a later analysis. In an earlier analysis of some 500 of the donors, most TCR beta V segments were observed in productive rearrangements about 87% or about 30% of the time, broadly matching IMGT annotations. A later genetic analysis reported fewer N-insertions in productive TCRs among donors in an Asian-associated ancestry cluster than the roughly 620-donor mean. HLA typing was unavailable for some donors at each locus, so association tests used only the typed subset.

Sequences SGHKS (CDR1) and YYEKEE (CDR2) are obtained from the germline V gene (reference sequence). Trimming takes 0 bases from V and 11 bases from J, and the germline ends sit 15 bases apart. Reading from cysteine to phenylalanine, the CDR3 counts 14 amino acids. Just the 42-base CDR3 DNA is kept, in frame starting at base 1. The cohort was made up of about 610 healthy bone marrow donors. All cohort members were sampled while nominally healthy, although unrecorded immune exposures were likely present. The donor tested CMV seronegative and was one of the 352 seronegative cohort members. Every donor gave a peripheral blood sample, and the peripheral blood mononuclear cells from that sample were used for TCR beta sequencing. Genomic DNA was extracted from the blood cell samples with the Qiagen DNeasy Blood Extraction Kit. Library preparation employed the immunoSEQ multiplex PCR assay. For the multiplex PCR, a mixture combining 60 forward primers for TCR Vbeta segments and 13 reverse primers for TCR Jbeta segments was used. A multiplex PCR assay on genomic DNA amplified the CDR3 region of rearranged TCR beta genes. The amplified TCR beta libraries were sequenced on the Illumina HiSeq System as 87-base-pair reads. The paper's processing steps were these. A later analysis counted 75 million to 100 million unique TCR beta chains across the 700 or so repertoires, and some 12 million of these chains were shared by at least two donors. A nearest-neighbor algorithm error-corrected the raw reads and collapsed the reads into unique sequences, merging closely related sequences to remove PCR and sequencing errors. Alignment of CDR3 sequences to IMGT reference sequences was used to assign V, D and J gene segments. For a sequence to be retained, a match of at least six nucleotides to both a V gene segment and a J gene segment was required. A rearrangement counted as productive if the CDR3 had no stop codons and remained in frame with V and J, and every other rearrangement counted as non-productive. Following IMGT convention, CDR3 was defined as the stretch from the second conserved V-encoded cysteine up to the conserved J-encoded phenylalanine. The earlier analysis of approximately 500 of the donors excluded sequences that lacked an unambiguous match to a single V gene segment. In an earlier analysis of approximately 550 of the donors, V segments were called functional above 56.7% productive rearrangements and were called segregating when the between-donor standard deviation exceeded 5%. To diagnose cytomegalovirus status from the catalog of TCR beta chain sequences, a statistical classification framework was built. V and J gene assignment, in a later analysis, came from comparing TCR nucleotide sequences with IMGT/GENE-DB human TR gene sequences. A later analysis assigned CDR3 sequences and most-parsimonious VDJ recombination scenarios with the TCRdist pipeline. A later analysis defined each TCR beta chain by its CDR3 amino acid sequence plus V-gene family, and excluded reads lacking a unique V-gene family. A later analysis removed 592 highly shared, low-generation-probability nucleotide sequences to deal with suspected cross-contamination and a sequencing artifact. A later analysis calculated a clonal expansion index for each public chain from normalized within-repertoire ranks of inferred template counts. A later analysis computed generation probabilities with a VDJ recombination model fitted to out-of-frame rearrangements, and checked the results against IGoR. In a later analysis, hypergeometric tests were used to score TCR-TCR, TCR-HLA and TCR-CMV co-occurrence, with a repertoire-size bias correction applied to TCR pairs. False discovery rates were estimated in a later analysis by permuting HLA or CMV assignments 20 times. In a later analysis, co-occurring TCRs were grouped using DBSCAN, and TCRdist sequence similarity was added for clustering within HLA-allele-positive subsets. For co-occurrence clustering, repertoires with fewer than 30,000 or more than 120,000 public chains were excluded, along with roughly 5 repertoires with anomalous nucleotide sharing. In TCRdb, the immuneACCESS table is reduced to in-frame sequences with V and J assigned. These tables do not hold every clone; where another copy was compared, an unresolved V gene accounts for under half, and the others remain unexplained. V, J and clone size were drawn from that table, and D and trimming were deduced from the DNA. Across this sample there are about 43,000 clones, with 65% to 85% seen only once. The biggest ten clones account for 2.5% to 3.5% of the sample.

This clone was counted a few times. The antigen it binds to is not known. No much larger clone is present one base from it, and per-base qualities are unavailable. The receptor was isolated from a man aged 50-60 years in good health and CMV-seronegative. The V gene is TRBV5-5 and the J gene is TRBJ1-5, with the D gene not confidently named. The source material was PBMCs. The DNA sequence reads TGTGCCAGCAGCTTGGGCGGTCCGGTTTTGACCCAGCATTTT. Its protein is CASSLGGPVLTQHF.